This T cell receptor beta chain originates from a study of shared clonotypes between healthy human individuals (dated by TCRdb to between 2020 and 2021). Describing the broader study: The cohort included three men and a couple of women between 18 and 49 years of age. For each donor, CD4 naive and CD4 memory were each run on three plates, CD8 naive on two plates, and CD8 memory on one plate. The study deeply sequenced blood TCR repertoires of five healthy adults to estimate repertoire size and the extent of clonotype sharing between individuals. To increase sequencing depth and limit assay-specific biases, different laboratories used diverse techniques to prepare libraries and sequence TCR repertoires. Per donor, leukapheresis produced somewhere between about 0.8 and 9.5 billion PBMCs.

Note on this clone: This receptor's antigen is unknown. No base-level quality is on record; no much larger clone is a single base apart.

The donors were healthy, HIV-negative adults with no recently reported acute infections or vaccinations. Every donor was a Caucasian adult living in Nashville, Tennessee, USA. Magnetic negative selection was used to enrich CD4+ T cells, after which naive cells were positively selected on CD45RA and the negative fraction became the memory subset. Blood was obtained by leukapheresis, after which PBMCs were separated by Ficoll-Histopaque density gradient centrifugation and cryopreserved in liquid nitrogen vapor phase. Analytical flow cytometry was used to check the purity and quantity of every magnetically sorted T cell population. Genomic DNA was isolated from each sorted fraction and quantified by UV absorbance on a Nanodrop 2000c. The germline V gene specifies MNHNS as CDR1 and SASEGT as CDR2. Relative to germline, V is 2 bases shorter and J is 1 base shorter, with 13 bases between their ends. The CDR3 numbers 16 residues from cysteine through phenylalanine. Only the CDR3 DNA stays, 48 bases, in frame from base 1.

What the authors observed across the whole study: Even with the large sequencing depth, rarefaction of the sorted-subset datasets indicated that sequencing was incomplete. Sampling was limited to blood, and TCR repertoires in tissue likely differ from TCR repertoires in blood. Based on pairwise subsampling, the degree of clonotype sharing among donors was expected to be affected by sequencing depth. Estimated clonotype richness was generally larger for naive than for memory subsets. The genetic and exposure-history diversity represented was limited by the small number of donors. Higher generation probabilities were observed for clonotypes shared by all four sorted-subset donors than for non-shared clonotypes. Sharing across four donors was observed for around 4.8% of naive CD4, about 4% of naive CD8, around 2.5% of memory CD4, and less than 0.45% of memory CD8 clonotypes.

Using the deep immunoSEQ assay, multiplex PCR amplified TCR CDR3 regions from genomic DNA. For each cell subset, the extracted genomic DNA was distributed evenly across all wells of several immunoSEQ 96-well plates, and each plate served as one replicate. For sorted subsets, around 0.2 ug genomic DNA, equal to 25,000 to 35,000 T cell genomes, was loaded into each replicate PCR. The purified libraries were quantified using a Qubit 3.0 fluorometer, sized with a Bioanalyzer 2100, and then quantified again using the KAPA Library Quantification kit. Each immunoSEQ 96-well plate was sequenced on its own single-read 150-cycle Illumina NextSeq 550 flow cell. The published analysis was carried out like this. The immunoSEQ output contained only junctional sequences without quality scores, so filtering could not match that applied to full-length reads. To assign V/J genes and CDR3, sequences were annotated against IMGT germline references using PyIR, a Python wrapper for IgBLAST v1.9. Reads with weak V/J assignments (E-value above 1e-6), missing CDR3, stop codons, out-of-frame junctions, or ambiguous translated residues were removed. V3J clonotypes were defined as sequences sharing an identical inferred V gene, J gene, and CDR3 amino acid sequence. The percentage overlap between two repertoires was calculated by dividing the number of shared unique clonotypes by the size of the smaller repertoire. Three approaches were used to assess repertoire richness: RTK rarefaction, the Chao1 estimator, and Recon v2.1 estimates of unobserved clonotypes. For all TCRbeta clonotypes obtained by the gDNA method from a few donors, generation probabilities were computed with OLGA. TCRdb stores this immuneACCESS table with in-frame sequences only. Part of the clones is absent; in the studies checked, under half of the shortfall reflects unresolved V genes, and no reason is known for the rest. V and J calls and clone size come straight from that table; D and trimming were deduced from the DNA. The sample data list fewer than 400,000 clones, and about 74% of these were observed just once. The ten largest account for approximately 10% of the sample.

This chain joins TRBV6-1 to TRBJ2-3, with no confidently assigned D gene. Sequencing used memory CD4+ T cells sorted from blood. The sample's cell subset or site label, decoded: CD45RA-negative fraction. This clonotype originated in a man aged 25 to 40 in good health. The DNA sequence reads TGTGCCAGCAGTGAACACACCGCAGTTCGCACAGATACGCAGTATTTT. This sequence encodes CASSEHTAVRTDTQYF.